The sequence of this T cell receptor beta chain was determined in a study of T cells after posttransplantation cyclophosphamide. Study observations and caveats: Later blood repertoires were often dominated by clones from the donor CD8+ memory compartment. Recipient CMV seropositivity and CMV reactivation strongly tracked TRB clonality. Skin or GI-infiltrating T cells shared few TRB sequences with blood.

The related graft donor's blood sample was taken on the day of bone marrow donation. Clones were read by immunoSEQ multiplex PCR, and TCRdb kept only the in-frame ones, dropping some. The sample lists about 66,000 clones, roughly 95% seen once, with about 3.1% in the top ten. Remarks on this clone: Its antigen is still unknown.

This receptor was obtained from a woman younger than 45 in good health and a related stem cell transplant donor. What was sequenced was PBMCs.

CDR3 DNA: TGTGCCAGCAGCTTGTCGGGGGGACAGACGTATGGCTACACCTTC. Its protein product is CASSLSGGQTYGYTF. The rearrangement uses TRBV5-4 and TRBJ1-2, with 7 bases identical to TRBD1. Germline CDR1 SGHNT, CDR2 YYREEE (reference sequence). This CDR3 comprises 15 residues. V lost 1 base, J lost 5 bases, and 8 bases stayed unmatched.